These 2 T cell receptor beta chains share one sample of origin, sequenced in a study of blood T cell repertoires in COVID-19. TCRdb's table, derived via immunoSEQ multiplex PCR, lists solely in-frame clones and lacks some. The repertoire holds approximately 26,000 clones, about 88% seen once, with around 4.6% in the top ten. Sequenced input: peripheral blood. Receptors were obtained from a man aged 70 or older with active COVID-19.

The chain joins TRBV12-3 or TRBV12-4 to TRBJ1-1, with D unresolved. The V and J ends lost 2 bases and 11 bases respectively, with 12 bases between them. This CDR3 region has 12 residues. CDR3 DNA sequence: TGTGCCAGCAGTTTAACCGGGGTCGTGGCTTTCTTT. As protein: CASSLTGVVAFF.

The chain carries TRBV5-1 and TRBJ2-2; 8 bases are a match to TRBD2. With 4 bases clipped from V and 0 bases from J, the junction kept 5 bases outside the gene matches. The germline V gene has CDR1 SGHRS and CDR2 YFSETQ. This CDR3 is 16 amino acids long. The CDR3 protein is CASSGGGTSNTGELFF. CDR3 in DNA: TGCGCCAGCAGCGGCGGGGGGACGTCGAACACCGGGGAGCTGTTTTTT.